This T cell receptor (beta chain) appears in the sequencing data of a study of shared clonotypes between healthy human individuals. The naive CD8 subset, CD45RO-negative cells positively selected for CCR7, excluded terminally differentiated effector memory CD45RA+ cells. On this clone: The antigen remains unidentified.

Findings and limits, study-wide: Unshared clonotypes carried lower generation probabilities than those common to all four donors.

This table comes from immunoSEQ multiplex PCR, and its TCRdb copy is limited to in-frame clones, with some not included. This sample yields under 2,000,000 clones, of which about 95% are seen a single time; around 1.2% belongs to the top ten. The CDR3 loop spans 14 amino acids. The germline CDR1 and CDR2 sequences are MGHRA and YSYEKL. The V end was cut by 4 bases, the J end by 3 bases, with 12 bases between. This chain connects TRBV4-1 to TRBJ1-1, with unresolved D. This sequence originates from a man in his late teens or twenties in good health. Sequenced: naive CD8+ T cells sorted from blood. The CDR3 spells CASSLPAGDTEAFF. The CDR3 nucleotides read TGCGCCAGCAGCCTTCCCGCTGGGGACACTGAAGCTTTCTTT.